This T cell receptor (beta chain) stems from a study of shared T cell receptors in the human thymus. Sequencing used immunoSEQ multiplex PCR; TCRdb keeps in-frame clones, though not all of them. The table shows 500,000 to 750,000 clones, with roughly 90% occurring only once. The CDR3 covers 15 residues. Trimming removed 7 bases from V and 0 bases from J, with 14 bases in between. Germline V CDR1 and CDR2: MDHEN, SYDVKM. The same sample was also used in a study of human thymus T cells. From that second work: It was from resections taken during corrective heart surgery that the thymus tissue came. Thymic and blood repertoires seemed to show skewed V and J gene use.

The chain combines TRBV28 with TRBJ2-3; D may be TRBD2 (5 bases). The sequenced sample consisted of thymocytes. The TCR comes from a boy under two years old with a congenital heart defect. CDR3 nucleotide sequence: TGTGCCAGCACTTTTCGAGGGCCTAGCACAGATACGCAGTATTTT. This gives the protein CASTFRGPSTDTQYF.